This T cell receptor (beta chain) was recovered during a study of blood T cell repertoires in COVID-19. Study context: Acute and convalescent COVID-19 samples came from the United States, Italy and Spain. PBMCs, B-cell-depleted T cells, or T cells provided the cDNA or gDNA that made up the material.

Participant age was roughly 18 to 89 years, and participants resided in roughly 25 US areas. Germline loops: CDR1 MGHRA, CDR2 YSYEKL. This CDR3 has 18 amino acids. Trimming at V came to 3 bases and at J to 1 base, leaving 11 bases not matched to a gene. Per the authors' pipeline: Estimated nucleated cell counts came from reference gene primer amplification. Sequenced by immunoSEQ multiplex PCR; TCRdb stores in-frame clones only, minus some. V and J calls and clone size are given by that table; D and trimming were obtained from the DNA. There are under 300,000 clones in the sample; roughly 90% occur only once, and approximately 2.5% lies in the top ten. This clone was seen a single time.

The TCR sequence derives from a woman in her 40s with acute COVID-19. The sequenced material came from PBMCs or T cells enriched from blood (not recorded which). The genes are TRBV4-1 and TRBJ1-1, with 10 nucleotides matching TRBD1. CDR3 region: CASSHGDRDRGQNTEAFF. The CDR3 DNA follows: TGCGCCAGCAGCCATGGCGACCGGGACAGGGGCCAGAACACTGAAGCTTTCTTT.